This is a list of T cell receptor beta chains from one sample in a study of blood T cell repertoires in COVID-19. Libraries were prepared by immunoSEQ multiplex PCR; TCRdb keeps only in-frame clonotypes and omits some of them. This sample has around 60,000 clones; approximately 72% occur once, and the top ten carry 4% to 5.5%. The sequencing input was peripheral blood. The source of these receptors is an older woman with COVID-19, enrolled during active disease. Both conserved end residues are trimmed from each CDR3. Fields, in order: D gene, V gene, J gene, CDR3 protein. The D gene is left open where the match is weak.

d_call: TRBD2
v_call: TRBV15
j_call: TRBJ2-1
cdr3_aa: ATSREGSGGYNEQF

d_call: TRBD1
v_call: TRBV6-6
j_call: TRBJ1-5
cdr3_aa: ASSPQGQGAHGQPQH

d_call: .
v_call: TRBV5-5
j_call: TRBJ2-7
cdr3_aa: ASKPTGYEQY

d_call: .
v_call: TRBV12-3/TRBV12-4
j_call: TRBJ1-5
cdr3_aa: ASSFVSGAQH

d_call: TRBD1
v_call: TRBV5-1
j_call: TRBJ2-3
cdr3_aa: ASRFSGQPNTQY

d_call: .
v_call: TRBV2
j_call: TRBJ1-4
cdr3_aa: ASSVNRVLEKLF

d_call: .
v_call: TRBV4-3
j_call: TRBJ1-1
cdr3_aa: ASSLLRDTEAF

d_call: TRBD1
v_call: TRBV19
j_call: TRBJ1-3
cdr3_aa: ASWDRSRSGNTIY

d_call: .
v_call: TRBV6-5
j_call: TRBJ1-6
cdr3_aa: AGPGQRNSPLH

d_call: TRBD1
v_call: TRBV19
j_call: TRBJ2-6
cdr3_aa: ASQRATGPKRSGANVLT

d_call: .
v_call: TRBV10-1
j_call: TRBJ1-1
cdr3_aa: ARHARMNTEAF

d_call: .
v_call: TRBV9
j_call: TRBJ2-1
cdr3_aa: ASSAQTAQSRFEQF

d_call: .
v_call: TRBV10-3
j_call: TRBJ1-3
cdr3_aa: AIKGGGHTIY

d_call: .
v_call: TRBV5-1
j_call: TRBJ2-7
cdr3_aa: ASSLVGHEQY

d_call: .
v_call: TRBV5-1
j_call: TRBJ1-2
cdr3_aa: ASSPMLGGRGGYT

d_call: TRBD1
v_call: TRBV19
j_call: TRBJ1-2
cdr3_aa: ASRGQAEFGYT

d_call: TRBD1
v_call: TRBV19
j_call: TRBJ1-3
cdr3_aa: ASSSKPGTGGGNTIY

d_call: TRBD1
v_call: TRBV19
j_call: TRBJ2-5
cdr3_aa: ASQDRGQTQY

d_call: .
v_call: TRBV6-1
j_call: TRBJ1-4
cdr3_aa: ASSVREERTTNEKLF

d_call: TRBD1
v_call: TRBV7-2
j_call: TRBJ1-2
cdr3_aa: ASSLARDRGYYGYT

d_call: TRBD1
v_call: TRBV4-1
j_call: TRBJ1-5
cdr3_aa: ASSQEGTGHQPQH

d_call: .
v_call: TRBV12-5
j_call: TRBJ1-1
cdr3_aa: ASGPGTPYEAF

d_call: .
v_call: TRBV19
j_call: TRBJ2-3
cdr3_aa: ASSITAGDTQY

d_call: .
v_call: TRBV25-1
j_call: TRBJ1-1
cdr3_aa: ASSEWGKNTEAF

d_call: TRBD2
v_call: TRBV7-2
j_call: TRBJ2-1
cdr3_aa: ASSRTSGTGNEQF

d_call: TRBD1
v_call: TRBV6-6
j_call: TRBJ2-2
cdr3_aa: ASSDRGAGELF

d_call: .
v_call: TRBV6-5
j_call: TRBJ1-6
cdr3_aa: ASSYGSEVSPLH

d_call: TRBD2
v_call: TRBV29-1
j_call: TRBJ2-3
cdr3_aa: SVKTRTSNTDTQY

d_call: TRBD2
v_call: TRBV6-4
j_call: TRBJ2-3
cdr3_aa: ASSDLAGEGTDTQY

d_call: TRBD1
v_call: TRBV4-2
j_call: TRBJ2-2
cdr3_aa: ASSLKQGADTGELF

d_call: TRBD1
v_call: TRBV28
j_call: TRBJ2-1
cdr3_aa: ASSFWGQNNEQF

d_call: .
v_call: TRBV7-9
j_call: TRBJ1-2
cdr3_aa: ASSLGEGTYGYT

d_call: .
v_call: TRBV10-3
j_call: TRBJ1-2
cdr3_aa: AISVGGDGYT

d_call: TRBD1
v_call: TRBV11-3
j_call: TRBJ1-1
cdr3_aa: ASSAGTGRAEAF

d_call: .
v_call: TRBV7-9
j_call: TRBJ2-5
cdr3_aa: ASSLFGVGIGGETQY

d_call: .
v_call: TRBV6-2/TRBV6-3
j_call: TRBJ1-5
cdr3_aa: ASSYNEGGVSNQPQH

d_call: .
v_call: TRBV12-3/TRBV12-4
j_call: TRBJ1-1
cdr3_aa: ASTPLVRGGAF

d_call: .
v_call: TRBV15
j_call: TRBJ2-2
cdr3_aa: ATSRAQNTGELF

d_call: TRBD1
v_call: TRBV5-6
j_call: TRBJ1-2
cdr3_aa: ASSFRGTGQGINRGYT

d_call: .
v_call: TRBV5-1
j_call: TRBJ2-2
cdr3_aa: ASSLAQGGGELF

d_call: .
v_call: TRBV7-3
j_call: TRBJ2-5
cdr3_aa: ASSPDLAVQETQY

d_call: TRBD2
v_call: TRBV7-8
j_call: TRBJ2-3
cdr3_aa: ASSSLVTSGSTDTQY

d_call: .
v_call: TRBV4-2
j_call: TRBJ1-2
cdr3_aa: ASSQEGDNDYGYT

d_call: TRBD1
v_call: TRBV29-1
j_call: TRBJ1-4
cdr3_aa: SVLGPGGATPEKLF

d_call: TRBD1
v_call: TRBV11-3
j_call: TRBJ1-2
cdr3_aa: ASSSKGTANIHYGYT

d_call: .
v_call: TRBV11-1
j_call: TRBJ1-1
cdr3_aa: ASSLSASPGPTEAF

d_call: .
v_call: TRBV24-1
j_call: TRBJ2-3
cdr3_aa: ATSDAQDSLRGTDTQY

d_call: .
v_call: TRBV5-1
j_call: TRBJ1-1
cdr3_aa: ASSLTGTSNTEAF

d_call: TRBD2
v_call: TRBV10-3
j_call: TRBJ2-5
cdr3_aa: AISAYLASGGRWETQY

d_call: .
v_call: TRBV7-8
j_call: TRBJ2-5
cdr3_aa: ASSLFAGRGETQY

d_call: .
v_call: TRBV2
j_call: TRBJ2-3
cdr3_aa: ASSLAGADTQY

d_call: .
v_call: TRBV19
j_call: TRBJ2-6
cdr3_aa: ASSPHYRAGANVLT

d_call: .
v_call: TRBV23-1
j_call: TRBJ2-6
cdr3_aa: ASSQILVTDHSGANVLT

d_call: TRBD1
v_call: TRBV6-6
j_call: TRBJ2-2
cdr3_aa: ASRNQGQGNTGELF

d_call: TRBD2
v_call: TRBV7-2
j_call: TRBJ2-3
cdr3_aa: ASSLDSGGTTDTQY

d_call: .
v_call: TRBV19
j_call: TRBJ2-5
cdr3_aa: ASSQAQGETQY

d_call: .
v_call: TRBV27
j_call: TRBJ1-3
cdr3_aa: ASSLGGPGTGNTIY

d_call: .
v_call: TRBV6-5
j_call: TRBJ1-1
cdr3_aa: ASSTGGAANTEAF

d_call: .
v_call: TRBV9
j_call: TRBJ2-1
cdr3_aa: ASSVGQSNEQF